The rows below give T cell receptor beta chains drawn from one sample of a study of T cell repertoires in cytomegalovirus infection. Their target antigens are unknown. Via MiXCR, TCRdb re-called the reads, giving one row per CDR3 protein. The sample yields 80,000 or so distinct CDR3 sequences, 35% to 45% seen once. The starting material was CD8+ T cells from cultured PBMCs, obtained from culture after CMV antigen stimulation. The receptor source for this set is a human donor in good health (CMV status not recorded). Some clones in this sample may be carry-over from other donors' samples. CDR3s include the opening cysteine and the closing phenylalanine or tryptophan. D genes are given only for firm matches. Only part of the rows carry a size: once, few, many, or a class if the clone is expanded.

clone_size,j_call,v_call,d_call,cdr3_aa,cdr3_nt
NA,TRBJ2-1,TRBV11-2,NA,CASRDRMGQFF,TGTGCCAGCAGGGACAGAATGGGGCAGTTCTTC
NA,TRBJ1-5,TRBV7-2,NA,CASSLVRYPLGNQPQHF,TGTGCCAGCAGCTTAGTTCGGTACCCACTGGGCAATCAGCCCCAGCATTTT
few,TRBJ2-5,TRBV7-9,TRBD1,CASSPRQGNGQETQYF,TGTGCCAGCAGCCCACGACAGGGGAATGGGCAAGAGACCCAGTACTTC
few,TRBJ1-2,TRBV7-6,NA,CASSSDTSYGYTF,TGTGCCAGCAGCTCGGACACCTCCTATGGCTACACCTTC
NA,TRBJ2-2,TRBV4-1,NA,CASSQEWPDRGELFF,TGCGCCAGCAGCCAAGAATGGCCAGACAGAGGGGAGCTGTTTTTT
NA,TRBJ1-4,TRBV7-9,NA,CASSSLHNGGATNEKLFF,TGTGCCAGCAGTTCCCTGCATAACGGGGGGGCAACTAATGAAAAACTGTTTTTT
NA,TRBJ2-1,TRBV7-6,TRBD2,CASSERASGGVGNEQFF,TGTGCCAGCAGCGAACGGGCTAGCGGGGGTGTCGGAAATGAGCAGTTCTTC
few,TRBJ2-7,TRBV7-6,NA,CASSLGQALSSYEQYF,TGTGCCAGCAGCTTAGGTCAGGCGCTAAGCTCCTACGAGCAGTACTTC
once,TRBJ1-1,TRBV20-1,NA,CRALPGGISMNTEAFF,TGCAGGGCCCTTCCCGGGGGAATCTCCATGAACACTGAAGCTTTCTTT
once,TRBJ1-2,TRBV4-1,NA,CASSQDSGGSNYGYTF,TGCGCCAGCAGCCAAGATTCGGGGGGGAGTAACTATGGCTACACCTTC
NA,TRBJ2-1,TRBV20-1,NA,CSASGLDEQFF,TGCAGTGCTAGTGGTCTGGATGAGCAGTTCTTC
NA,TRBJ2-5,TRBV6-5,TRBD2,CASSYFSRLAETQYF,TGTGCCAGCAGTTACTTTTCCAGACTAGCGGAGACCCAGTACTTC
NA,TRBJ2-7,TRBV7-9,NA,CASSLTEGYEQYF,TGTGCCAGCAGCTTAACGGAAGGCTACGAGCAGTACTTC
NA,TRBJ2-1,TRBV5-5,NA,CASSLSLAGYNEQFF,TGTGCCAGCAGCTTATCCCTAGCCGGCTACAATGAGCAGTTCTTC
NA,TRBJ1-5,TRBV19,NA,CASSMVQSNQPQHF,TGTGCCAGTAGTATGGTACAGAGCAATCAGCCCCAGCATTTT
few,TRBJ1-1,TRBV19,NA,CASSIAPKNTEAFF,TGTGCCAGTAGTATAGCACCGAAGAACACTGAAGCTTTCTTT
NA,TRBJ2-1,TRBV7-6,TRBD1,CASSSTTGMDEQFF,TGTGCCAGCAGCTCAACGACAGGGATGGATGAGCAGTTCTTC
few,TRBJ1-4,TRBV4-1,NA,CASSGVDSNPAEKLFF,TGCGCCAGCAGTGGGGTGGACAGCAATCCCGCAGAAAAACTGTTTTTT
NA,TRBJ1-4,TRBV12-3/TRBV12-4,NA,CATRWGNEKLFF,TGTGCCACCCGGTGGGGGAATGAAAAACTGTTTTTT
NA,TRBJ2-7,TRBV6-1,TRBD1,CASSVLRTGSSYEQYF,TGTGCCAGCAGTGTCCTCCGGACAGGTAGCTCCTACGAGCAGTACTTC
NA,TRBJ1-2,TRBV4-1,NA,CASSQVTSIANYGYTF,TGCGCCAGCAGCCAAGTAACCTCCATAGCTAACTATGGCTACACCTTC
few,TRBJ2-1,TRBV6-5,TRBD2,CATTQLAGSYNEQFF,TGTGCCACCACCCAACTAGCGGGGTCCTACAATGAGCAGTTCTTC
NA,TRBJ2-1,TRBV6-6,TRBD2,CASSARRLAGHQNEQFF,TGTGCCAGCAGTGCCCGCAGACTAGCGGGGCATCAGAATGAGCAGTTCTTC
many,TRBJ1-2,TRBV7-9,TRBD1,CASSSGTEALGYTF,TGTGCCAGCAGCTCCGGGACAGAGGCTCTCGGCTACACCTTC
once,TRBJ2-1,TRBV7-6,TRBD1,CASSLRTEGGNGQIF,TGTGCCAGCAGCTTAAGGACGGAAGGGGGCAATGGCCAGATCTTC